This T cell receptor (beta chain) came from a study of regulatory T cells in long-lasting Graves disease. The ends were cut back, 8 bases at V and 0 bases at J, with 14 bases in the middle. Germline V gives CDR1 SQVTM, CDR2 ANQGSEA. The CDR3 runs 14 residues. With iRepertoire HTBI primers and Arm-PCR of CDR3 regions, TCR beta libraries were built. Each CDR3 protein gets one entry after TCRdb re-called the multiplex PCR reads with MiXCR. The repertoire includes roughly 500,000 distinct CDR3 sequences, 20% to 25% of them detected once, and roughly 7.1% sits in the top ten. Time point described: persistent/refractory GD, antithyroid drugs over 5 years with positive TRAb. PBMCs were the source of the RNA used for TCR sequencing. This clonotype was counted only a few times.

Sequenced material: peripheral blood mononuclear cells (PBMCs), taken when the disease was refractory, from a patient treated with antithyroid drugs. The TCR originated in a female donor with Graves disease. This sequence joins TRBV29-1 and TRBJ1-3, with a tentative D call TRBD1 (6 bases). DNA of the CDR3: TGCAGCTCCCTTGACAGGAGCTCTGGAAACACCATATATTTT. Protein product: CSSLDRSSGNTIYF.